Listed below are T cell receptor beta chains from one sample, sequenced in a study of blood T cell repertoires in COVID-19. Assay: immunoSEQ multiplex PCR; the TCRdb copy retains only in-frame clones and omits some. This table has approximately 210,000 clones, approximately 82% appearing once. The sequencing sample was made of PBMCs or T cells enriched from blood (not recorded which). These receptors were taken from a man between 40 and 49 years old who had recovered from COVID-19. The CDR3 runs from the conserved cysteine through the conserved F or W. D genes are given only for firm matches. Some rows have no size entry. The others give once, few or many, or a class for an expanded clone.

>.|TRBJ2-5|TRBD1|TRBV27
TGTGCCAGCAGTTTATTTCCGGGACAGCAAGAGACCCAGTACTTC
CASSLFPGQQETQYF
>.|TRBJ1-5|.|TRBV10-1
TGCGCCAGCAGTGAGAGGGGAAACGGATGTAATCAGCCCCAGCATTTT
CASSERGNGCNQPQHF
>.|TRBJ2-7|.|TRBV30
TGTGCCTGGAGTGTTGCGCTAACCTACGAGCAGTACTTC
CAWSVALTYEQYF
>.|TRBJ1-4|.|TRBV5-4
TGTGCCAGCAGCTTCCGGGGCCGGGGGAATGAAAAACTGTTTTTT
CASSFRGRGNEKLFF
>.|TRBJ1-6|TRBD1|TRBV5-1
TGCGCCAGCAGCTGGGACAGCGGAGGTGGTATGAATTCACCCCTCCACTTT
CASSWDSGGGMNSPLHF
>.|TRBJ2-7|TRBD2|TRBV7-2
TGTGCCAGCAGCCGCGGGCGGGAGGGCCGCGGCGAGCAGTACTTC
CASSRGREGRGEQYF
>.|TRBJ2-1|TRBD2|TRBV30
TGTGCCTCCTTCTTCGGGGGGGGGATAAATTATGAGCAGTTCTTC
CASFFGGGINYEQFF
>few|TRBJ2-7|TRBD1|TRBV7-9
TGTGCCAGCAGGTCTACAGGGGGCTACGAGCAGTACTTC
CASRSTGGYEQYF
>.|TRBJ1-1|TRBD1|TRBV30
TGTGCCTCCCAGGGGGCAGGGGGCGGCACTGAAGCTTTCTTT
CASQGAGGGTEAFF
>.|TRBJ2-7|.|TRBV14
TGTGCCAGCAGCCAATCCCCTATCCGCTACGAGCAGTACTTC
CASSQSPIRYEQYF
>once|TRBJ1-2|TRBD1|TRBV28
TGTGCCAGCAGTGAGGGACAGGACTATGGCTACACCTTC
CASSEGQDYGYTF
>.|TRBJ2-4|TRBD2|TRBV7-9
TGTGCCAGCAGCCCCACTGGCGGGAGGTTAGCCAAAAACATTCAGTACTTC
CASSPTGGRLAKNIQYF
>once|TRBJ2-5|TRBD2|TRBV5-1
TGCGCCAGCAGCTCAGGACTAGCGGGAGGAGAGACCCAGTACTTC
CASSSGLAGGETQYF
>.|TRBJ2-7|.|TRBV3-1/TRBV3-2
TGTGCCAGTTCGGGGGAAACCTACGAGCAGTACTTC
CASSGETYEQYF
>many|TRBJ2-1|TRBD1|TRBV6-1
TGTGCCAGCAGTGACGTTGACAGGGCTGCCTACAATGAGCAGTTCTTC
CASSDVDRAAYNEQFF
>.|TRBJ2-5|TRBD1|TRBV27
TGTGCCAGCAGTCCCCGGGACAGGAGGGAGACCCAGTACTTC
CASSPRDRRETQYF
>few|TRBJ2-2|TRBD2|TRBV7-3
TGTGCCAGCAGCTTAAACCAGATGGCGGGGGGCCAAGCCGGGGAGCTGTTTTTT
CASSLNQMAGGQAGELFF
>many|TRBJ2-7|TRBD2|TRBV28
TGTGCCAGCAGTCTTGGGACTAGCGGGAGTTCCTCCTACGAGCAGTACTTC
CASSLGTSGSSSYEQYF
>.|TRBJ1-4|TRBD1|TRBV2
TGTGCCAGCACCACGGGAACGGACAGGGAGGAAAAACTGTTTTTT
CASTTGTDREEKLFF
>.|TRBJ2-5|.|TRBV5-1
TGCGCCAGCAGCTTGGGACAGGTTTACCAAGAGACCCAGTACTTC
CASSLGQVYQETQYF
>few|TRBJ1-2|.|TRBV2
TGTGCCAGCAGTGAGGCAGGGAATCGATATGGCTACACCTTC
CASSEAGNRYGYTF
>.|TRBJ2-7|TRBD1|TRBV11-3
TGTGCCAGCAGCTTGGGGACAGGGCAACACGAGCAGTACTTC
CASSLGTGQHEQYF